Listed below are T cell receptor beta chains from one sample, sequenced in a study of T cell repertoires in cytomegalovirus infection. TCRdb re-called the reads with MiXCR, one entry per CDR3 protein. The sample has approximately 170,000 distinct CDR3 sequences; approximately 17% are singletons. The specimen was CD8+ T cells from PBMCs. The source of these receptors is a human donor in good health (CMV status not recorded). Some clones in this sample may be carry-over from other donors' samples. CDR3s include the opening cysteine and the closing phenylalanine or tryptophan. The order of the fields is D gene, clone size, V gene, J gene, CDR3 DNA, CDR3 protein. The D gene is left open where the match is weak. Size is omitted from some rows. Given values are once, few, many or a class for expanded clones.

d_call: TRBD2; clone_size: NA; v_call: TRBV5-1; j_call: TRBJ2-3; cdr3_nt: TGCGCCAGCAGCTTGGATCTGGCGGGGGACCTCACAGATACGCAGTATTTT; cdr3_aa: CASSLDLAGDLTDTQYF
d_call: NA; clone_size: few; v_call: TRBV4-3; j_call: TRBJ2-7; cdr3_nt: TGCGCCAGCAGCCAAGGTTTTAACCCCAGCTCCTACGAGCAGTACTTC; cdr3_aa: CASSQGFNPSSYEQYF
d_call: TRBD2; clone_size: NA; v_call: TRBV11-2; j_call: TRBJ2-3; cdr3_nt: TGTGCCAGCAGCTTAGCCCCCGGCGGGGGAGATACGCAGTATTTT; cdr3_aa: CASSLAPGGGDTQYF
d_call: TRBD2; clone_size: NA; v_call: TRBV7-9; j_call: TRBJ2-1; cdr3_nt: TGTGCCAGCAGCTTAGGGACTAGCACTGAGCAGTTCTTC; cdr3_aa: CASSLGTSTEQFF
d_call: TRBD1; clone_size: few; v_call: TRBV14; j_call: TRBJ2-3; cdr3_nt: TGTGCCAGCAGCCGCCGGGAAAGGACAGGCCCTGTAGATACGCAGTATTTT; cdr3_aa: CASSRRERTGPVDTQYF
d_call: NA; clone_size: few; v_call: TRBV28; j_call: TRBJ2-1; cdr3_nt: TGTGCCAGCAGTACAGGCTACAATGAGCAGTTCTTC; cdr3_aa: CASSTGYNEQFF
d_call: NA; clone_size: few; v_call: TRBV23-1; j_call: TRBJ2-3; cdr3_nt: TGCGCCAGCAGTCAATCGCTTTACCCCCCGGATACGCAGTATTTT; cdr3_aa: CASSQSLYPPDTQYF
d_call: TRBD1; clone_size: few; v_call: TRBV12-5; j_call: TRBJ2-1; cdr3_nt: TGTGCTAGTGGTTTTACGACAGGGACCTACAATGAGCAGTTCTTC; cdr3_aa: CASGFTTGTYNEQFF
d_call: TRBD2; clone_size: NA; v_call: TRBV7-2; j_call: TRBJ2-7; cdr3_nt: TGTGCCAGCAGCTACCGAAGCGGGAGGGCTGACGAGCAGTACTTC; cdr3_aa: CASSYRSGRADEQYF
d_call: TRBD2; clone_size: many; v_call: TRBV12-3/TRBV12-4; j_call: TRBJ2-1; cdr3_nt: TGTGCCAGCAGTTTAGGGCAGCGGGAGTGGGTTTCCAATGAGCAGTTCTTC; cdr3_aa: CASSLGQREWVSNEQFF
d_call: NA; clone_size: NA; v_call: TRBV11-2; j_call: TRBJ2-1; cdr3_nt: TGTGCCAGCAAGTGGGGACTTGAGCAGTTCTTC; cdr3_aa: CASKWGLEQFF
d_call: NA; clone_size: few; v_call: TRBV12-5; j_call: TRBJ2-2; cdr3_nt: TGTGCTAGTGGTATAGGTACCGGGGAGCTGTTTTTT; cdr3_aa: CASGIGTGELFF
d_call: NA; clone_size: NA; v_call: TRBV12-3/TRBV12-4; j_call: TRBJ1-5; cdr3_nt: TGTGCCAGCCTTAAGTCGGGATATCGCAATCAGCCCCAGCATTTT; cdr3_aa: CASLKSGYRNQPQHF
d_call: TRBD1; clone_size: few; v_call: TRBV12-3/TRBV12-4; j_call: TRBJ2-7; cdr3_nt: TGTGCCAGCAGTGGGAGATACAGGGGCGAGCAGTACTTC; cdr3_aa: CASSGRYRGEQYF
d_call: NA; clone_size: NA; v_call: TRBV4-1; j_call: TRBJ2-7; cdr3_nt: TGCGCCAGCAGCCAACCGACAGGGACTCCCTACGAGCAGTACTTC; cdr3_aa: CASSQPTGTPYEQYF
d_call: NA; clone_size: NA; v_call: TRBV7-2; j_call: TRBJ1-5; cdr3_nt: TGTGCCAGCAGCTCCCACCCCGGGACATTAAATCAGCCCCAGCATTTT; cdr3_aa: CASSSHPGTLNQPQHF
d_call: TRBD1; clone_size: few; v_call: TRBV7-6; j_call: TRBJ1-4; cdr3_nt: TGTGCCAGCAGTCGCACAGGGGCGCGTGAAAAACTGTTTTTT; cdr3_aa: CASSRTGAREKLFF
d_call: TRBD2; clone_size: few; v_call: TRBV20-1; j_call: TRBJ2-2; cdr3_nt: TGCAGTGCTAGAGACTCGGGGGGGCGGTCCACCGGGGAGCTGTTTTTT; cdr3_aa: CSARDSGGRSTGELFF
d_call: TRBD1; clone_size: NA; v_call: TRBV6-5; j_call: TRBJ2-2; cdr3_nt: TGTGCCAGCAGTTACCCTCGGGACAGGGGGGACACCGGGGAGCTGTTTTTT; cdr3_aa: CASSYPRDRGDTGELFF
d_call: NA; clone_size: few; v_call: TRBV4-3; j_call: TRBJ2-1; cdr3_nt: TGCGCCAGCAGCCAGTACTACAATGAGCAGTTCTTC; cdr3_aa: CASSQYYNEQFF
d_call: TRBD2; clone_size: many; v_call: TRBV24-1; j_call: TRBJ2-5; cdr3_nt: TGTGCCACCAGTGAAACTAGCGCGAAGGGGACCCAGTACTTC; cdr3_aa: CATSETSAKGTQYF
d_call: TRBD2; clone_size: NA; v_call: TRBV5-6; j_call: TRBJ2-3; cdr3_nt: TGTGCCAGCAGCCAATCCTTAGCGGGGCGCACAGATACGCAGTATTTT; cdr3_aa: CASSQSLAGRTDTQYF
d_call: NA; clone_size: NA; v_call: TRBV7-3; j_call: TRBJ2-3; cdr3_nt: TGTGCCAGCAGCTCCCGTGGGGGGCAGGGCACAGATACGCAGTATTTT; cdr3_aa: CASSSRGGQGTDTQYF
d_call: TRBD1; clone_size: NA; v_call: TRBV25-1; j_call: TRBJ1-2; cdr3_nt: TGTGCCAGCAGCGGGACAGGGGGCCTCTATGGCTACACCTTC; cdr3_aa: CASSGTGGLYGYTF
d_call: NA; clone_size: NA; v_call: TRBV6-2/TRBV6-3; j_call: TRBJ2-1; cdr3_nt: TGTGCCAGCGCAGGGGGGGACGGCGACTACAATGAGCAGTTCTTC; cdr3_aa: CASAGGDGDYNEQFF
d_call: NA; clone_size: few; v_call: TRBV20-1; j_call: TRBJ1-3; cdr3_nt: TGCAGTGCCCGGGACATCCTAAAGCGGCCGAGCTCTGGAAACACCATATATTTT; cdr3_aa: CSARDILKRPSSGNTIYF
d_call: TRBD1; clone_size: NA; v_call: TRBV7-8; j_call: TRBJ2-1; cdr3_nt: TGTGCCAGCAGCTCAAACCCGGGACAGGGGGTGTGGAATGAGCAGTTCTTC; cdr3_aa: CASSSNPGQGVWNEQFF
d_call: NA; clone_size: few; v_call: TRBV7-9; j_call: TRBJ2-1; cdr3_nt: TGTGCCAGCAGCTACGGCGCCAATGAGCAGTTCTTC; cdr3_aa: CASSYGANEQFF
d_call: NA; clone_size: few; v_call: TRBV20-1; j_call: TRBJ2-7; cdr3_nt: TGCAGCCTTTGGCTAGCAGACTCCTACGAGCAGTACTTC; cdr3_aa: CSLWLADSYEQYF
d_call: NA; clone_size: few; v_call: TRBV11-2; j_call: TRBJ1-2; cdr3_nt: TGTGCCAGCAGCAGTGGGACCGTTAACTATGGCTACACCTTC; cdr3_aa: CASSSGTVNYGYTF
d_call: NA; clone_size: few; v_call: TRBV7-6; j_call: TRBJ2-7; cdr3_nt: TGTGCCAGCAGCTTACAGGAAAACTACGAGCAGTACTTC; cdr3_aa: CASSLQENYEQYF
d_call: TRBD2; clone_size: few; v_call: TRBV7-6; j_call: TRBJ2-7; cdr3_nt: TGTGCCAGCAGCTCTTACGTCGACCTAGCGGGCGTGAACTACGAGCAGTACTTC; cdr3_aa: CASSSYVDLAGVNYEQYF
d_call: NA; clone_size: NA; v_call: TRBV6-5; j_call: TRBJ2-1; cdr3_nt: TGTGCCCGCAGTTACTGGAGTACCTACAATGAGCAGTTCTTC; cdr3_aa: CARSYWSTYNEQFF
d_call: TRBD2; clone_size: few; v_call: TRBV7-3; j_call: TRBJ2-1; cdr3_nt: TGTGCCAGCAGCTTAGGTGGGATCGGGCTAGCGGGGTCCCATGAAGGAGAGCAGTTCTTC; cdr3_aa: CASSLGGIGLAGSHEGEQFF
d_call: TRBD1; clone_size: NA; v_call: TRBV20-1; j_call: TRBJ2-7; cdr3_nt: TGCAGTGCTCCCCCGGGACAGGGGTTATCCTACGAGCAGTACTTC; cdr3_aa: CSAPPGQGLSYEQYF
d_call: NA; clone_size: NA; v_call: TRBV6-1; j_call: TRBJ2-7; cdr3_nt: TGTGCCAGTTCCGGCCCCTACGAGCAGTACTTC; cdr3_aa: CASSGPYEQYF
d_call: NA; clone_size: many; v_call: TRBV7-2; j_call: TRBJ2-5; cdr3_nt: TGTGCCAGCAGCTTAGATGGGGGTGAGGAGACCCAGTACTTC; cdr3_aa: CASSLDGGEETQYF
d_call: TRBD2; clone_size: NA; v_call: TRBV7-9; j_call: TRBJ2-3; cdr3_nt: TGTGCCAGCAAAGCGGGGGGCACAGATACGCAGTATTTT; cdr3_aa: CASKAGGTDTQYF